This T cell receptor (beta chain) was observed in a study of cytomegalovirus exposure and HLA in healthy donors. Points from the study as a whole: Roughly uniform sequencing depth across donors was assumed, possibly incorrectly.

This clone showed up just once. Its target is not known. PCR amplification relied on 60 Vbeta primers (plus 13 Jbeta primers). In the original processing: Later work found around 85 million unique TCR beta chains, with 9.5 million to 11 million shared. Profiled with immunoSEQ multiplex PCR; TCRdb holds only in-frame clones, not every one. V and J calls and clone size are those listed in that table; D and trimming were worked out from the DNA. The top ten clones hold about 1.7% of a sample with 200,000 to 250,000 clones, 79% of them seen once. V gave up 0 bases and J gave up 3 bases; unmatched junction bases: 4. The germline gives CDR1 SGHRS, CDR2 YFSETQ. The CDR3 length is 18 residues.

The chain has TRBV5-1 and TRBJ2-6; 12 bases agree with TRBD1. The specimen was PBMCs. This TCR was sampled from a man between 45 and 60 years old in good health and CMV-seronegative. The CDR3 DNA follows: TGCGCCAGCAGCTTGGGGGACAGGGGGCGCGGTGGGGCCAACGTCCTGACTTTC. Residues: CASSLGDRGRGGANVLTF.